The rows below give T cell receptor beta chains drawn from one sample of a study of cytomegalovirus exposure and HLA in healthy donors. This table comes from immunoSEQ multiplex PCR, and its TCRdb copy is limited to in-frame clones, with some not included. The sample yields around 190,000 clones, about four fifths seen once. The sequenced material came from PBMCs. The receptors shown here come from a young man in good health and CMV-seronegative. Each CDR3 is given with its conserved first and last residue. D genes are given only for firm matches. Expanded clones are given a class, and other clones once, few, many or no size at all.

TRBJ2-3,-,TRBV10-1,-,CASSEASPTDDTQYF,TGCGCCAGCAGTGAGGCCAGCCCTACAGATGATACGCAGTATTTT
TRBJ2-7,-,TRBV7-8,-,CASSLDLRHYSYEQYF,TGTGCCAGCAGCTTAGATTTGAGACATTACTCCTACGAGCAGTACTTC
TRBJ1-6,-,TRBV4-2,TRBD1,CASSHAGQKDHSPLHF,TGTGCCAGCAGCCACGCGGGACAGAAAGATCATTCACCCCTCCACTTT
TRBJ2-7,-,TRBV7-8,-,CASSPLRFGKDEQYF,TGTGCCAGCAGCCCCCTCAGGTTCGGGAAGGACGAGCAGTACTTC
TRBJ2-2,-,TRBV2,-,CASRPEGTNTGELFF,TGTGCCAGCAGGCCCGAGGGCACTAACACCGGGGAGCTGTTTTTT
TRBJ2-7,few,TRBV4-3,TRBD2,CASSQDGGSGYEQYF,TGCGCCAGCAGCCAAGACGGGGGGAGTGGGTACGAGCAGTACTTC
TRBJ1-1,-,TRBV4-3,TRBD1,CASSLDRESQAFF,TGCGCCAGCAGCCTGGACAGGGAATCTCAAGCTTTCTTT
TRBJ2-6,-,TRBV7-2,TRBD1,CASSPRTGWGGANVLTF,TGTGCCAGCAGCCCACGGACAGGGTGGGGAGGGGCCAACGTCCTGACTTTC
TRBJ2-7,-,TRBV18,-,CASSPRASNEQYF,TGTGCCAGCTCACCACGGGCTAGCAACGAGCAGTACTTC
TRBJ2-5,-,TRBV29-1,TRBD2,CSVGLAGVRRSVETQYF,TGCAGCGTTGGACTAGCGGGAGTGCGTAGATCTGTGGAGACCCAGTACTTC
TRBJ1-2,-,TRBV29-1,-,CSVRRGGDGGYTF,TGCAGCGTCCGACGAGGGGGGGACGGTGGCTACACCTTC
TRBJ2-7,-,TRBV7-9,TRBD1,CSSSITGAEQYF,TGTTCCAGCAGCATTACAGGGGCCGAGCAGTACTTC
TRBJ2-1,-,TRBV19,-,CASSIYSRNEQFF,TGTGCCAGTAGTATATATTCTAGGAATGAGCAGTTCTTC
TRBJ1-4,few,TRBV7-9,-,CASSLPGGEKLFF,TGTGCCAGCAGCTTACCAGGCGGGGAAAAACTGTTTTTT
TRBJ2-2,-,TRBV19,-,CASGALGGDAGELFF,TGTGCCAGCGGAGCTCTGGGGGGAGACGCCGGGGAGCTGTTTTTT
TRBJ2-7,-,TRBV6-1,TRBD1,CASIRRTGYYEQYF,TGTGCCAGCATCAGACGGACAGGGTACTACGAGCAGTACTTC
TRBJ2-7,-,TRBV11-2,-,CASSLGESYEQYF,TGTGCCAGCAGCTTAGGAGAGTCCTACGAGCAGTACTTC
TRBJ2-5,few,TRBV5-1,-,CASSQERTQYF,TGCGCCAGCAGCCAGGAACGGACCCAGTACTTC
TRBJ1-2,-,TRBV29-1,TRBD1,CSAPGTGGGGYTF,TGCAGCGCTCCCGGGACAGGGGGCGGTGGCTACACCTTC
TRBJ2-7,-,TRBV4-3,TRBD1,CASSHSGTGGYEQYF,TGCGCCAGCAGCCACTCCGGGACAGGGGGCTACGAGCAGTACTTC
TRBJ2-1,-,TRBV7-2,TRBD2,CASSLWGPYSGARYNEQFF,TGTGCCAGCAGCTTATGGGGTCCCTATAGCGGGGCCCGGTACAATGAGCAGTTCTTC
TRBJ2-7,-,TRBV5-4,-,CACGSKPSYEQYF,TGTGCCTGCGGTTCTAAACCCTCCTACGAGCAGTACTTC
TRBJ2-5,few,TRBV2,-,CASSDFRGGETQYF,TGTGCCAGCAGTGATTTCAGGGGCGGGGAGACCCAGTACTTC
TRBJ1-5,-,TRBV4-3,-,CASSPFYRASNQPQHF,TGCGCCAGCAGCCCTTTCTACAGGGCTAGCAATCAGCCCCAGCATTTT
TRBJ1-4,once,TRBV5-1,-,CASSFTGGHEKLFF,TGCGCCAGCAGCTTCACGGGGGGACATGAAAAACTGTTTTTT
TRBJ2-1,-,TRBV27,TRBD1,CASSVTGGSSYNEQFF,TGTGCCAGCAGTGTAACAGGGGGCAGCTCCTACAATGAGCAGTTCTTC
TRBJ2-5,-,TRBV27,-,CASSFELAVPRVTQYF,TGTGCCAGCAGTTTTGAACTAGCAGTCCCCCGTGTGACCCAGTACTTC
TRBJ2-1,-,TRBV10-3,TRBD2,CAINSGASYNEQFF,TGTGCCATCAACAGCGGGGCCTCCTACAATGAGCAGTTCTTC
TRBJ2-2,-,TRBV6-1,TRBD1,CASSEVDRGTGELFF,TGTGCCAGCAGTGAGGTTGACAGGGGAACCGGGGAGCTGTTTTTT
TRBJ2-5,-,TRBV4-1,-,CASSQDRVWRGGETQYF,TGCGCCAGCAGCCAAGATCGGGTATGGCGAGGGGGAGAGACCCAGTACTTC
TRBJ1-2,-,TRBV5-8,TRBD1,CASSSGWDRELPYGYTF,TGTGCCAGCAGCTCAGGATGGGACAGGGAACTTCCATATGGCTACACCTTC
TRBJ2-1,once,TRBV29-1,-,CSVWTGHWSYNEQFF,TGCAGCGTGTGGACCGGACATTGGTCCTACAATGAGCAGTTCTTC
TRBJ1-2,-,TRBV6-6,-,CASSLSDTYYGYTF,TGTGCCAGCAGTTTATCGGACACCTACTATGGCTACACCTTC
TRBJ2-1,-,TRBV29-1,TRBD2,CSVGTSGQGEQFF,TGCAGCGTTGGGACTAGCGGACAGGGTGAGCAGTTCTTC
TRBJ2-7,-,TRBV9,-,CASSVGAGSSYEQYF,TGTGCCAGCAGCGTAGGTGCGGGAAGCTCCTACGAGCAGTACTTC
TRBJ2-2,-,TRBV2,-,CASSSTYTGELFF,TGTGCCAGCAGCTCGACTTACACCGGGGAGCTGTTTTTT
TRBJ2-1,-,TRBV7-9,TRBD2,CASSLASGGNEQFF,TGTGCCAGCAGCTTAGCTAGCGGGGGCAATGAGCAGTTCTTC
TRBJ2-5,-,TRBV4-1,-,CASSPRERETQYF,TGCGCCAGCAGCCCCCGGGAAAGGGAGACCCAGTACTTC
TRBJ1-5,few,TRBV10-3,TRBD1,CAISESAGTASYSNQPQHF,TGTGCCATCAGTGAGTCGGCCGGGACAGCCTCCTATAGCAATCAGCCCCAGCATTTT
TRBJ2-3,-,TRBV19,-,CASTTAGGLGDTQYF,TGTGCCAGTACCACCGCAGGGGGGCTTGGAGATACGCAGTATTTT
TRBJ1-1,-,TRBV4-3,-,CASSQDRGGTEAFF,TGCGCCAGCAGCCAAGATCGGGGGGGGACTGAAGCTTTCTTT
TRBJ1-2,-,TRBV5-1,-,CASSPQGREGYTF,TGCGCCAGCAGCCCTCAGGGTCGCGAGGGCTACACCTTC
TRBJ2-7,-,TRBV4-3,TRBD1,CASSQDRGSGEQYF,TGCGCCAGCAGCCAGGACAGGGGGAGCGGCGAGCAGTACTTC
TRBJ2-5,-,TRBV4-3,TRBD2,CASSQEIWTSGFQETQYF,TGCGCCAGCAGCCAAGAGATTTGGACTAGCGGATTCCAAGAGACCCAGTACTTC
TRBJ2-4,few,TRBV30,-,CAWSSLSLAKNIQYF,TGTGCCTGGAGTTCCCTATCTCTAGCCAAAAACATTCAGTACTTC